Listed below are T cell receptor beta chains from one sample, sequenced in a study of blood T cells in healthy people across ages. TCRdb recomputed calls from the 5' RACE reads with MiXCR, one row per CDR3 protein. The sample holds 540,000 or so distinct CDR3 sequences; roughly 48% are singletons and the top ten take approximately 23%. The specimen sequenced was blood. The receptors derive from a man older than 75 in good health. Both conserved end residues are part of each CDR3. D genes are given only for firm matches. Clone size is stated in some rows and not others, as once, few, many or a class when expanded.

j_call,d_call,v_call,clone_size,cdr3_length,cdr3_aa
TRBJ2-1,-,TRBV10-3,-,14,CAISARGYYNEQFF
TRBJ1-2,TRBD1,TRBV20-1,-,11,CSGRTGRGYTF
TRBJ2-7,-,TRBV15,-,18,CATSKGTGVAKGGYEQYF
TRBJ2-5,-,TRBV6-6,-,13,CASSAQTRGTQYF
TRBJ1-2,-,TRBV7-2,-,15,CASSLNRGGAAGYTF
TRBJ2-5,TRBD2,TRBV6-6,few,16,CASSYRVAGAQETQYF
TRBJ1-1,-,TRBV7-2,few,14,CASSLEGQNTEAFF
TRBJ2-7,TRBD1,TRBV20-1,-,14,CSAKQGTGPAEQYF
TRBJ1-6,-,TRBV13,-,14,CASSTRDTGGPLHF
-,TRBD1,TRBV10-3,-,15,CAIRGDRGSYNEQYF
TRBJ1-2,TRBD1,TRBV6-5,many,12,CASSTGGRGYTF
TRBJ2-3,-,TRBV9,few,16,CASSVAVGTSTDTQYF
TRBJ1-1,-,TRBV25-1,-,15,CASSFRTVVHTEAFF
TRBJ2-1,TRBD2,TRBV7-2,-,16,CASSLESGGGYNEQFF
TRBJ2-7,-,TRBV20-1,few,14,CSARLRTPTYEQYF
TRBJ1-2,-,TRBV5-1,-,14,CASSSGGLAYGYTF